This T cell receptor (beta chain) appears in the sequencing data of a study of regulatory T cells in long-lasting Graves disease. CDR1 and CDR2 from the germline V gene are MNHNS and SASEGT. V was clipped by 7 bases and J by 3 bases, with 18 bases between them. This CDR3 is built from 15 residues. Time point given: newly diagnosed GD, antithyroid drugs for less than 3 months. Construction of the TCR library relied on RNA isolated from PBMCs. This clonotype was recorded a few times. The authors built TCR beta libraries using iRepertoire HTBI primers and Arm-PCR of CDR3 regions. One entry per CDR3 protein results from TCRdb running MiXCR on the multiplex PCR reads. The table has some 500,000 distinct CDR3 sequences, roughly 15% seen once. A further study also used this sample, focusing on T cells in Graves' hyperthyroidism and ophthalmopathy.

This TCR derives from a woman aged 35 to 59 with Graves disease. The chain employs TRBV6-1 and TRBJ1-2, with D unresolved. Sequenced here: peripheral blood mononuclear cells (PBMCs), sampled at new diagnosis, from a patient treated with antithyroid drugs. CDR3 DNA: TGTGCCAGCACTCCCGGTAGAGGGAGGGACTATGGCTACACCTTC. It translates to CASTPGRGRDYGYTF.